This entry features one TCR beta chain sequence. Its antigen is not yet known. No base quality information exists; no much larger clone differs at one position. For CDR1 and CDR2, the germline V gene lists KGHSH and LQKENI. Compared with germline, V lacks 2 bases and J lacks 7 bases; bases without a gene match: 4. The CDR3, from cysteine to phenylalanine, totals 14 residues. Only the CDR3 DNA is retained, 42 bases long and in frame from the first base. The data were obtained in a study of blood T cell repertoires in COVID-19 (dated by TCRdb to about 2020). Background for the entire study: Samples covering the acute and convalescent phases of COVID-19 were provided by collaborators in the United States, Italy and Spain. The samples were drawn from two sources: the first 160 participants of the ongoing ImmuneRACE study, and fewer than 1,500 subjects contributed by 6 global collaborators. Sample metadata almost always included a de-identified subject ID, COVID-19 status, age in years and sex. Deeply sampled blood TCRbeta repertoires from subjects exposed to, actively infected with, or recovered from COVID-19 were included in the dataset. The material from the prospective study consisted of cDNA or gDNA derived from T cells, B-cell-depleted T cells, or PBMCs. The repertoires were released in a freely available public database meant as a resource for research on the immune response to SARS-CoV-2. Where available, HLA class I and class II types were taken from metadata supplied by the sample provider and were not determined by assay-based typing. Results the study describes overall, beyond this receptor: The amount of clinical and demographic metadata varied by source and participant and was provided uncurated.

Collaborating institutions collected whole blood in K2EDTA tubes following their own protocols. For TCRbeta analysis, collaborators shipped samples as frozen whole blood, isolated PBMCs, or DNA extracted from either of those sample types. The immunoSEQ Assay, a bias-controlled multiplex PCR, was used to amplify TCRbeta CDR3 regions from genomic DNA. Per the authors' processing: The number of nucleated cells in each sample was estimated from the amplification of reference gene primers within the assay. Sequence reads were collapsed and filtered to measure the absolute abundance of every unique TCRbeta CDR3 rearrangement. For each sample, productive Simpson clonality was calculated by taking the square root of Simpson's diversity index across productive rearrangements. As stored in TCRdb, this immuneACCESS dataset retains in-frame rearrangements with V and J assigned. A fraction of the clones does not appear; measured against another copy, unresolved V genes explain less than half of the discrepancy, and the remainder lacks a known reason. V and J calls and clone size are copied from that table; D and trimming were computed from the DNA. The sample profile shows 150,000 to 200,000 clones; 85% to 95% of them were found once. 0.53% of the sample comes from the top ten.

The source material was peripheral blood. The TCR sequence derives from a man aged 50 or older with acute or convalescent COVID-19. Recombination joined TRBV18 with TRBJ2-2; a stretch of 7 junction bases matches TRBD1. DNA sequence: TGTGCCAGCTCACCAGTGACAGGGATCGGGGAGCTGTTTTTT. This yields the protein CASSPVTGIGELFF.